This T cell receptor (beta chain) is from a study of blood T cell repertoires in COVID-19. On the study more broadly: PBMCs, B-cell-depleted T cells, or T cells were the source of the cDNA or gDNA that made up the material.

Profiled with immunoSEQ multiplex PCR; TCRdb holds only in-frame clones, not every one. The sample carries approximately 290,000 clones, approximately 90% recorded once. The CDR3 has 13 amino acids. Trimming left V 2 bases short and J 10 bases short, with 11 bases between. Germline CDR1 reads LGHDT; CDR2 reads YNNKEL (reference sequence). The chain has TRBV3-1 (or the pseudogene TRBV3-2) and TRBJ1-4; TRBD1 is a possible D gene (6 bases). This receptor was obtained from a man aged 25-45 years with acute or convalescent COVID-19. The sample was peripheral blood. The CDR3 nucleotides are TGTGCCAGCAGCCAACCAGGGGTAAGAAAACTGTTTTTT. It specifies CASSQPGVRKLFF.